Below, 25 T cell receptor beta chains from the same sample are listed, as sequenced in a study of T cell clonotyping in hematopoietic cell transplantation. Time point given: recipient sample about 28 days before transplant, after cytoreduction. Sequenced by immunoSEQ multiplex PCR; TCRdb stores in-frame clones only, minus some. Of about 36,000 clones listed, about 95% are singletons. The sample in question was peripheral blood mononuclear cells, obtained before stem cell transplant. These receptors were collected from a man between 35 and 55 years old with chronic myeloid leukemia. Some clones in this sample may be carry-over from other donors' samples.

The gene calls are TRBV2 and TRBJ2-5; 8 bases are shared with TRBD2. The V and J ends lost 4 bases and 5 bases, in that order; junction bases with no gene match: 3. The CDR3 is made up of 13 amino acids. The germline V gene has CDR1 SNHLY and CDR2 FYNNEI. CDR3 nucleotide sequence: TGTGCCAGCAGTGCTAGCGGGCGCGAGACCCAGTACTTC. Translation: CASSASGRETQYF.

The chain combines TRBV6-5 with TRBJ2-1; D call uncertain. This CDR3 contains 11 residues. V was trimmed by 7 bases and J by 8 bases, leaving 9 bases between them. Germline V CDR1 and CDR2: MNHEY, SVGAGI. In nucleotides, the CDR3 is TGTGCCAGCACCCTTCTAGATGAGCAGTTCTTC. This sequence encodes CASTLLDEQFF.

The chain has TRBV15 and TRBJ1-1; D gene unclear. Trimming took off 2 bases at V and 0 bases at J, with 7 bases between the two ends. Germline CDR1 is LNHNV and CDR2 is YYDKDF (reference sequence). This CDR3 has 14 residues. The CDR3 sequence: CATSRPSLNTEAFF. The CDR3 nucleotides read TGTGCCACCAGCAGACCCTCTTTGAACACTGAAGCTTTCTTT.

The chain combines TRBV27 with TRBJ1-2; D uncertain. V was pared by 2 bases and J by 7 bases, with 14 bases between. Germline CDR1 is MNHEY and CDR2 is SMNVEV (reference sequence). The CDR3 consists of 14 residues. The CDR3 region has the DNA TGTGCCAGCAGTTTAGGGCCTTCCATGGGTGGCTACACCTTC. This translates into CASSLGPSMGGYTF.

The chain uses TRBV7-2 and TRBJ1-2; no firm D call. V lost 0 bases and J lost 2, with 7 bases in between. CDR1 and CDR2 (germline): SGHTA, FQGNSA. The CDR3 extends over 14 amino acids. This CDR3 reads CASSLAAENYGYTF. Written as DNA, the CDR3 is TGTGCCAGCAGCTTAGCGGCGGAGAACTATGGCTACACCTTC. The full variable domain, with the rest looked up from reference TRBV7-2 and TRBJ1-2, is GAGVSQSPSNKVTEKGKDVELRCDPISGHTALYWYRQSLGQGLEFLIYFQGNSAPDKSGLPSDRFSAERTGGSVSTLTIQRTQQEDSAVYLCASSLAAENYGYTFGSGTRLTVV.

The CDR3 region is CASSLEGRSSGNTIYF. CDR3 DNA sequence: TGTGCCAGCAGCTTAGAGGGCCGGAGCTCTGGAAACACCATATATTTT. The chain uses TRBV7-6 and TRBJ1-3; no clear D. From germline, CDR1 is SGHVS and CDR2 FNYEAQ. This CDR3 has 16 amino acids. V lost 1 base and J 0 bases, leaving 10 bases between the germline ends.

V gene TRBV30 combines with J gene TRBJ1-4; TRBD1 is a possible D gene (5 bases). The CDR3 covers 17 residues. Trimming took 2 bases from V and 4 from J, leaving 20 bases between them. The germline CDR1 and CDR2 sequences are GTSNPN and SVGIG (reference sequence). CDR3 protein: CAWSPEPRQRINEKLFF. The CDR3 DNA sequence: TGTGCCTGGAGTCCGGAACCTCGACAGCGGATTAATGAAAAACTGTTTTTT.

The chain uses TRBV6-5 and TRBJ1-4; D is perhaps TRBD1 (5 bases). The CDR3 loop spans 16 amino acids. Trimming shortened V by 0 bases and J by 8 bases, and 16 bases separated the two germline ends. Germline V gene sequence: CDR1 MNHEY, CDR2 SVGAGI. CDR3 protein: CASSYSMGGLGEKLFF. The CDR3 nucleotides are TGTGCCAGCAGTTACTCGATGGGGGGTTTGGGGGAAAAACTGTTTTTT.

The chain uses TRBV5-4 and TRBJ1-6; the D is unclear. The germline CDR1 and CDR2 sequences are SGHNT and YYREEE (reference sequence). The CDR3 covers 15 residues. V lost 1 base and J 2 bases, leaving 7 bases between the germline ends. The CDR3: CASSLRVPYNSPLHF. DNA for the CDR3: TGTGCCAGCAGCTTGAGGGTTCCCTATAATTCACCCCTCCACTTT.

The chain links TRBV25-1 to TRBJ1-1, with D possibly matching TRBD1 (6 bases). Germline CDR1 reads MGHDK; CDR2 reads SYGVNS. This CDR3 comprises 13 residues. V lost 6 bases, J lost 3 bases, and 11 bases lay in between. The CDR3 sequence: CASRVQGDTEAFF. DNA of the CDR3: TGTGCCAGCAGGGTACAGGGCGACACTGAAGCTTTCTTT. Variable domain in full (rest from reference TRBV25-1 and TRBJ1-1): EADIYQTPRYLVIGTGKKITLECSQTMGHDKMYWYQQDPGMELHLIHYSYGVNSTEKGDLSSESTVSRIRTEHFPLTLESARPSHTSQYLCASRVQGDTEAFFGQGTRLTVV.

V and J are TRBV5-1 and TRBJ1-2, with 10 positions matching TRBD1. From germline, CDR1 is SGHRS and CDR2 YFSETQ. V was clipped by 5 bases and J by 4 bases; unmatched bases: 14. This CDR3 has 17 residues. CDR3 sequence: CASRGTGVLDGLYGYTF. The CDR3 DNA reads as TGCGCCAGCAGGGGGACAGGGGTTTTAGATGGCCTCTATGGCTACACCTTC.

V usage is TRBV7-2 and J usage is TRBJ1-6; TRBD1 aligns across 11 bases. V shed 5 bases, J shed 5 bases, and the junction held 8 bases outside the gene matches. CDR1 SGHTA and CDR2 FQGNSA come from the germline V gene. The CDR3 is 17 amino acids. CDR3 nucleotides: TGTGCCAGCAGCCTCACCGGGACAGGGGGTAATAATTCACCCCTCCACTTT. Translating it yields CASSLTGTGGNNSPLHF.

The chain employs TRBV6-4 and TRBJ2-3, with D possibly being TRBD2 (7 bases). V was pared by 2 bases and J by 6 bases, with 18 bases between. The CDR3 spans 16 residues. Per the germline V gene, CDR1 is MRHNA and CDR2 is SNTAGT. The CDR3 sequence: CASSDLSGGMSDTQYF. The CDR3 bases are TGTGCCAGCAGTGACCTTTCGGGGGGCATGTCTGATACGCAGTATTTT.

CDR3 protein: CASSLAATSYNSPLHF. CDR3 coding DNA: TGTGCCAGCAGCTTGGCGGCAACCTCCTATAATTCACCCCTCCACTTT. The chain couples TRBV5-4 to TRBJ1-6; D is ambiguous. The germline CDR1 and CDR2 sequences are SGHNT and YYREEE (reference sequence). Trimming removed 0 bases from V and 0 bases from J, with 7 bases in between. This CDR3 comprises 16 residues.

The chain is built from TRBV11-2 and TRBJ1-5; D is undetermined. Germline CDR1 SGHAT, CDR2 FQNNGV. This CDR3 spans 13 amino acids. The V end was cut by 0 bases, the J end by 7 bases, with 7 bases between. The CDR3 here is CASSLERGQPQHF. The CDR3 nucleotides read TGTGCCAGCAGCTTAGAGCGTGGGCAGCCCCAGCATTTT.

This chain uses TRBV9 with TRBJ1-6, with D hard to call. Germline loops: CDR1 SGDLS, CDR2 YYNGEE. This CDR3 is 12 amino acids long. V was cut by 0 bases and J by 10 bases, with 5 bases left in between. The CDR3, as DNA: TGTGCCAGCAGCGTAGCTCAGTCACCCCTCCACTTT. It encodes CASSVAQSPLHF.

In its sample, this clone was seen once. The rearrangement links TRBV4-1 to TRBJ2-3, with TRBD2 matching 7 bases. Per germline, CDR1 MGHRA and CDR2 YSYEKL. The CDR3 runs 19 residues. Trimming took 0 bases from V and 0 from J; bases not matched to a gene: 12. The CDR3 protein is CASSQDLFQTSSSTDTQYF. CDR3 DNA sequence: TGCGCCAGCAGCCAAGACCTCTTCCAGACTAGCTCCAGCACAGATACGCAGTATTTT.

This rearrangement joins TRBV11-3 to TRBJ1-5; D not resolved. The CDR3 consists of 13 residues. V was clipped by 1 base and J by 0 bases, with 1 base between them. Germline V gene sequence: CDR1 SGHNT, CDR2 YENEEA. The CDR3 DNA reads as TGTGCCAGCAGCTTAGCTAGCAATCAGCCCCAGCATTTT. Its translation: CASSLASNQPQHF. The whole variable domain, remainder taken from reference TRBV11-3 and TRBJ1-5, is EAGVVQSPRYKIIEKKQPVAFWCNPISGHNTLYWYLQNLGQGPELLIRYENEEAVDDSQLPKDRFSAERLKGVDSTLKIQPAELGDSAVYLCASSLASNQPQHFGDGTRLSIL.

The chain links TRBV28 to TRBJ1-5; TRBD1 agrees at 7 bases. Germline values: CDR1 MDHEN, CDR2 SYDVKM. Unmatched junction bases numbered 13, after V lost 11 bases and J lost 0 bases. CDR3 size: 16 residues. The CDR3 sequence: CAAFRDRLDSNQPQHF. The CDR3 coding sequence is TGTGCCGCGTTCCGGGACAGACTAGATAGCAATCAGCCCCAGCATTTT.

The rearrangement joins TRBV27 to TRBJ2-3, with TRBD1 matching 8 bases. V lost 4 bases and J lost 4; bases outside the gene matches: 13. The CDR3 is 17 amino acids. Germline V gene lookup returns CDR1 MNHEY and CDR2 SMNVEV (reference sequence). CDR3 nucleotide sequence: TGTGCCAGCAGTTCCTCCACGGACAGGGATGTGGCAGATACGCAGTATTTT. Translating it yields CASSSSTDRDVADTQYF.

V is TRBV19 and J is TRBJ2-7; no clear D. This CDR3 is 11 amino acids long. Trimming removed 1 base at V and 6 bases at J, with 4 bases between. Germline assignment: CDR1 LNHDA and CDR2 SQIVND (reference sequence). CDR3 bases: TGTGCCAGTAGTATAGGGCCCGAGCAGTACTTC. This codes for CASSIGPEQYF.

The chain recombines TRBV10-3 with TRBJ1-1; D is perhaps TRBD1 (6 bases). This CDR3 region has 15 residues. The germline CDR1 and CDR2 sequences are ENHRY and SYGVKD. V lost 3 bases and J 2 bases, leaving 13 bases between the germline ends. The CDR3 region is CAISDLGTPNTEAFF. DNA of the CDR3: TGTGCCATCAGTGATCTGGGGACACCCAACACTGAAGCTTTCTTT.

The chain employs TRBV27 and TRBJ2-7, with TRBD1 matching over 8 bases. This CDR3 is built from 14 residues. V trimming: 4 bases; J trimming: 2 bases; junction bases outside the gene matches: 4. Germline CDR1 and CDR2: MNHEY and SMNVEV (reference sequence). Here the CDR3 DNA reads TGTGCCAGCAGTTCCCGGACAGGGCCCTACGAGCAGTACTTC. Its translation is CASSSRTGPYEQYF.

The J gene is TRBJ2-6, the V gene TRBV28; 8 bases line up with TRBD1. This CDR3 has 16 residues. The junction had 9 bases not matched to a gene; V was cut back by 8 bases and J by 3 bases. CDR1 and CDR2 from the germline V gene are MDHEN and SYDVKM. The CDR3 protein is CASRRIRGRGANVLTF. The CDR3 region has the DNA TGTGCCAGCCGACGAATCAGGGGGCGTGGGGCCAACGTCCTGACTTTC.

The chain recombines TRBV6-1 with TRBJ1-1, with D uncertain. This CDR3 contains 15 residues. Germline-derived CDR1 and CDR2 are MNHNS and SASEGT. Trimming removed 10 bases at V and 1 base at J, with 19 bases between. In DNA form, the CDR3 reads TGTGCCAATAAGAAGGGCGAGGGTAGGAACACTGAAGCTTTCTTT. Translated, it gives CANKKGEGRNTEAFF.